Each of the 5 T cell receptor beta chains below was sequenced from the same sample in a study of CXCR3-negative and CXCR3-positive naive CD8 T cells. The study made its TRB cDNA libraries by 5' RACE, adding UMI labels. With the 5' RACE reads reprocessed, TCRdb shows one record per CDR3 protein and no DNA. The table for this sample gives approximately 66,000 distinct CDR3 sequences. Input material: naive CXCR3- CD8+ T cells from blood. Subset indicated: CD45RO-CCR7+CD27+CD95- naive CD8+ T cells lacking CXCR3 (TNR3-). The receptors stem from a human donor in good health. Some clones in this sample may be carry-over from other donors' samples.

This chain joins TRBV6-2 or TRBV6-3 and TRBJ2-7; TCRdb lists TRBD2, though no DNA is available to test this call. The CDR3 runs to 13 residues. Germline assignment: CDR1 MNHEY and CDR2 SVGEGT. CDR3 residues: CASSSTSGYEQYF.

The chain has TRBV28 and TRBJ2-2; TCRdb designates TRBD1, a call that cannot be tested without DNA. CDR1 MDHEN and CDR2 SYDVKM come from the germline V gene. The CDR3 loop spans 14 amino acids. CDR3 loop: CAGAGQGFTGELFF.

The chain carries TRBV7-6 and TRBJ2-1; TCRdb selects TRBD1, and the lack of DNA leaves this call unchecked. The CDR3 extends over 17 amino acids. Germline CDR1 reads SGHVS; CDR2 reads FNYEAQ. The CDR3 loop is CASSLYSSGSYGDEQFF.

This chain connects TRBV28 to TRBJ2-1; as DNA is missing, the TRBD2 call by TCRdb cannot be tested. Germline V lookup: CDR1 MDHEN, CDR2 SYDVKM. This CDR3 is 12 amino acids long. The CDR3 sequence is CASSWTRGEQFF.

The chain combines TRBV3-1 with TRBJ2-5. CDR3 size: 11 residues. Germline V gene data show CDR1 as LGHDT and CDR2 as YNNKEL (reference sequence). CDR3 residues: CASSFKETQYF.